This T cell receptor (beta chain) was observed in a study of blood T cell repertoires in COVID-19. Looking at the study overall: PBMCs, B-cell-depleted T cells, or T cells provided the cDNA or gDNA that made up the material.

Losses at the gene ends were 2 bases for V and 6 bases for J; bases not matched to a gene: 6. The CDR3 has 15 amino acids. Germline V gives CDR1 KGHSH, CDR2 LQKENI. Original methodology: Amplified reference gene primers provided the basis for estimating nucleated cell counts. Here immunoSEQ multiplex PCR was the method, and the copy in TCRdb shows in-frame clones only, minus some. V, J and clone size reflect that table, while D and trimming were determined from the DNA. The data show about 110,000 clones, 76% seen once. The J gene is TRBJ2-1, the V gene TRBV18, with 8 bases fitting TRBD1. Sequenced: peripheral blood. The clonotype originates from a woman of 80 years or more with acute or convalescent COVID-19. DNA of the CDR3: TGTGCCAGCTCACCAGGGACAGGCACCCCCAATGAGCAGTTCTTC. Residues: CASSPGTGTPNEQFF.